This T cell receptor beta chain derives from a study of CD8+ T cells in alopecia areata. Sequencing used cDNA as its template, made by extracting RNA and reverse transcribing it. Sequencing was performed with immunoSEQ multiplex PCR; in TCRdb, only in-frame clones are kept and a portion is missing. The table shows some 100,000 clones, with 50% to 75% occurring only once. The V end lost 0 bases, the J end lost 5 bases, and 4 bases lay between the germline ends. Germline V gene sequence: CDR1 GTSNPN, CDR2 SVGIG (reference sequence). The CDR3 is 11 amino acids. Treatment meaning: oral pan-JAK inhibitor, 5-10 mg twice daily.

The TCR sequence derives from a human donor with alopecia areata. This chain uses TRBV30 with TRBJ2-5; the D is unclear. Sequencing was performed on CD8+ T cells sorted from blood, taken at week 4, from a patient treated with tofacitinib. CDR3 nucleotide sequence: TGTGCCTGGAGTGTACAGGAGACCCAGTACTTC. Encoded protein: CAWSVQETQYF. The whole variable domain, filled in from reference TRBV30 and TRBJ2-5, reads SQTIHQWPATLVQPVGSPLSLECTVEGTSNPNLYWYRQAAGRGLQLLFYSVGIGQISSEVPQNLSASRPQDRQFILSSKKLLLSDSGFYLCAWSVQETQYFGPGTRLLVL.